Each of the 18 T cell receptor beta chains below was sequenced from the same sample in a study of blood T cell repertoires in COVID-19. Clones were read by immunoSEQ multiplex PCR, and TCRdb kept only the in-frame ones, dropping some. The sample comprises 200,000 to 300,000 clones, around 89% of which are singletons, and more than 3.5% rests with the top ten. The sample was PBMCs or T cells enriched from blood (not recorded which). These TCRs come from a woman between 25 and 40 years old who had recovered from COVID-19.

Here the CDR3 reads CASSVAPAGVDNEQFF. In nucleotides, the CDR3 is TGTGCCAGCAGCGTAGCTCCAGCGGGAGTTGACAATGAGCAGTTCTTC. The chain is built from TRBV9 and TRBJ2-1, with 8 nucleotides matching TRBD2. V was clipped by 0 bases and J by 5 bases; unmatched bases: 7. Germline CDR1 SGDLS, CDR2 YYNGEE. There are 16 residues in the CDR3.

This chain connects TRBV28 to TRBJ2-3, with TRBD1 identical over 9 bases. The ends lost 2 bases at V and 0 bases at J; junction bases unmatched: 3. Germline V gene lookup returns CDR1 MDHEN and CDR2 SYDVKM. This CDR3 contains 16 residues. CDR3 sequence: CASSLLGTGSTDTQYF. CDR3 nucleotide sequence: TGTGCCAGCAGTTTACTCGGGACAGGGAGCACAGATACGCAGTATTTT. Drawing the rest from reference TRBV28 and TRBJ2-3, the complete variable domain is DVKVTQSSRYLVKRTGEKVFLECVQDMDHENMFWYRQDPGLGLRLIYFSYDVKMKEKGDIPEGYSVSREKKERFSLILESASTNQTSMYLCASSLLGTGSTDTQYFGPGTRLTVL.

This clone appeared a single time. V and J are TRBV14 and TRBJ1-1; tentative D call: TRBD1 (5 bases). V lost 0 bases and J 5 bases, leaving 13 bases between the germline ends. The CDR3 is made up of 15 amino acids. Germline V gene lookup returns CDR1 SGHDN and CDR2 FVKESK. The DNA for the CDR3 is TGTGCCAGCAGCCAAGAACGGCAGGGTTGGACTGAAGCTTTCTTT. Translation gives CASSQERQGWTEAFF.

This clone was counted between two and nine times. This chain joins TRBV28 and TRBJ2-6; 7 nucleotides align to TRBD1. The length of the CDR3 is 15 residues. Germline lookup yields CDR1 MDHEN and CDR2 SYDVKM. V lost 3 bases and J lost 4; bases outside the gene matches: 3. The CDR3 loop is CASSLKGQGANVLTF. The CDR3 DNA reads TGTGCCAGCAGTTTGAAGGGACAGGGGGCCAACGTCCTGACTTTC. Drawing the rest from reference TRBV28 and TRBJ2-6, the complete variable domain is DVKVTQSSRYLVKRTGEKVFLECVQDMDHENMFWYRQDPGLGLRLIYFSYDVKMKEKGDIPEGYSVSREKKERFSLILESASTNQTSMYLCASSLKGQGANVLTFGAGSRLTVL.

The chain couples TRBV9 to TRBJ2-1, with 7 bases lining up with TRBD2. Germline values: CDR1 SGDLS, CDR2 YYNGEE. V was pared by 0 bases and J by 7 bases, with 10 bases of the junction left unmatched. The CDR3 consists of 16 residues. As DNA, the CDR3 is TGTGCCAGCAGCGTAGTGGACGGGAGGAGATGGAATGAGCAGTTCTTC. Protein product: CASSVVDGRRWNEQFF.

Concerning this clone: Other DNA sequences in the sample encode the same CDR3. The chain carries TRBV3-1 (or the pseudogene TRBV3-2) and TRBJ1-4; no clear D gene. V was shortened by 3 bases and J by 3 bases, with 8 bases between the two germline ends. This CDR3 region has 14 residues. Germline CDR1 and CDR2: LGHDT and YNNKEL (reference sequence). CDR3 in DNA: TGTGCCAGCAGCCAGGGCAGGTCTAATGAAAAACTGTTTTTT. Its translation: CASSQGRSNEKLFF.

V gene TRBV18 combines with J gene TRBJ2-1, with a weak D call TRBD1 (5 bases). This CDR3 is built from 13 residues. In germline, CDR1 is KGHSH, CDR2 LQKENI. The V gene lost 2 bases and the J gene lost 6 bases, with 8 bases spanning the gap. CDR3 sequence reads: CASSPTGLNEQFF. The CDR3 nucleotides are TGTGCCAGCTCACCAACAGGCCTCAATGAGCAGTTCTTC.

V usage is TRBV7-8 and J usage is TRBJ2-1, with 8 bases aligning to TRBD2. Germline values: CDR1 SGHVS, CDR2 FQNEAQ. This CDR3 region has 15 residues. J gave up 4 bases and V 5 bases, and 7 bases lay outside the gene matches. DNA of the CDR3: TGTGCCAGCAGCCTAGGACTAGCTGTTTACAATGAGCAGTTCTTC. Encoded protein: CASSLGLAVYNEQFF.

The chain links TRBV14 to TRBJ2-3; 8 bases match TRBD2. The CDR3 length is 19 residues. V lost 2 bases to trimming and J lost 0 bases; unmatched junction nucleotides: 13. In germline, CDR1 is SGHDN, CDR2 FVKESK. This CDR3 reads CASSQLKSGRLTSTDTQYF. In DNA, the CDR3 is TGTGCCAGCAGCCAATTGAAGAGCGGGAGACTTACTAGCACAGATACGCAGTATTTT.

J is TRBJ2-3 and V is TRBV9; 8 nucleotides line up with TRBD2. Germline trimming cut 1 base from V and 2 bases from J; bases unmatched to any gene: 6. The CDR3 has 16 residues. CDR1 is SGDLS, CDR2 YYNGEE, per germline. CDR3 loop: CASSVSGGRNTDTQYF. In nucleotides, the CDR3 is TGTGCCAGCAGCGTAAGTGGCGGGAGGAACACAGATACGCAGTATTTT. The full variable domain, with the rest looked up from reference TRBV9 and TRBJ2-3, is DSGVTQTPKHLITATGQRVTLRCSPRSGDLSVYWYQQSLDQGLQFLIQYYNGEERAKGNILERFSAQQFPDLHSELNLSSLELGDSALYFCASSVSGGRNTDTQYFGPGTRLTVL.

The rearrangement joins TRBV19 to TRBJ1-2, with 9 bases lining up with TRBD1. Germline V gene data show CDR1 as LNHDA and CDR2 as SQIVND (reference sequence). The V segment lost 5 bases and the J segment 3 bases; nucleotides outside the gene matches: 7. The CDR3 is made up of 15 amino acids. CDR3 sequence: CASSWDRDIDYGYTF. CDR3 DNA sequence: TGTGCCAGTAGTTGGGACAGGGACATCGACTATGGCTACACCTTC.

The chain couples TRBV3-1 (or the pseudogene TRBV3-2) to TRBJ2-1; D is undetermined. The CDR3 extends over 13 amino acids. Germline V lookup: CDR1 LGHDT, CDR2 YNNKEL (reference sequence). V was pared by 0 bases and J by 9 bases, with 9 bases between. The CDR3 nucleotides are TGTGCCAGCAGCCAAGACTTCTACCTTGAGCAGTTCTTC. Its translation is CASSQDFYLEQFF.

This chain uses TRBV28 with TRBJ2-1; D is possibly TRBD2 (6 bases). The CDR3 contains 16 residues. Germline CDR1 reads MDHEN; CDR2 reads SYDVKM. Trimming took off 6 bases at V and 7 bases at J, with 22 bases between the two ends. The CDR3, as DNA: TGTGCCAGCAGAACGGGGATCCCGGGACTCTTTAATGAGCAGTTCTTC. Encoded protein: CASRTGIPGLFNEQFF.

The gene calls are TRBV5-1 and TRBJ2-1, with 9 bases that match TRBD1. The CDR3 runs to 16 residues. Per the germline V gene, CDR1 is SGHRS and CDR2 is YFSETQ. V lost 4 bases and J lost 7; bases outside the gene matches: 12. The CDR3 DNA is TGCGCCAGCAGCCGTCGGACAGGGGCCGTGGAGAATGAGCAGTTCTTC. Amino acids: CASSRRTGAVENEQFF.

This chain uses TRBV27 with TRBJ1-6, with 10 nucleotides matching TRBD1. V lost 5 bases and J lost 10; bases outside the gene matches: 8. Per the germline V gene, CDR1 is MNHEY and CDR2 is SMNVEV (reference sequence). This CDR3 contains 15 residues. The CDR3: CASSQTDRGLSPLHF. In DNA form, the CDR3 reads TGTGCCAGCAGTCAAACGGACAGGGGGTTGTCACCCCTCCACTTT.

V and J are TRBV27 and TRBJ1-1; D perhaps matches TRBD1 (6 bases). This CDR3 is built from 14 residues. CDR1 and CDR2 from the germline V gene are MNHEY and SMNVEV (reference sequence). V gave up 3 bases and J gave up 2 bases, with 10 bases separating them. In DNA form, the CDR3 reads TGTGCCAGCAGTTTGGGGGGGGGCAACACTGAAGCTTTCTTT. It is translated as CASSLGGGNTEAFF.

A word on this clone: The junction departs from the called germline gene at one end, perhaps through a read error. The chain has TRBV6-5 and TRBJ2-7, with TRBD1 identical over 8 bases. The CDR3 has 12 amino acids. The V gene's germline CDR1 is MNHEY and CDR2 SVGAGI. This CDR3 reads CASRTQKGQGIF. In DNA, the CDR3 is TGTGCCAGCAGGACCCAGAAAGGACAGGGCATATTC.

The chain links TRBV18 to TRBJ1-6, with a weak D call TRBD1 (6 bases). CDR3 length: 14 residues. V was clipped by 3 bases and J by 6 bases, with 9 bases between them. The germline CDR1 and CDR2 sequences are KGHSH and LQKENI. CDR3 nucleotide sequence: TGTGCCAGCTCACCCAGGGACACTAATTCACCCCTCCACTTT. It specifies CASSPRDTNSPLHF.